This is a list of T cell receptor beta chains from one sample in a study of blood T cell repertoires in COVID-19. The table came from immunoSEQ multiplex PCR; TCRdb's copy has only in-frame clones and leaves some out. Of about 270,000 clones in the sample, more than 80% were seen once. The specimen sequenced was PBMCs or T cells enriched from blood (not recorded which). All receptors derive from a woman in her twenties or thirties with acute COVID-19. CDR3s leave out the opening cysteine and the closing phenylalanine or tryptophan.

v_gene	j_gene	CDR3aa
TRBV7-9	TRBJ2-1	ASSLVRYNEQF
TRBV12-3/TRBV12-4	TRBJ2-7	ASSPGVLEEQY
TRBV9	TRBJ2-1	ASSDRTSGSVNEQF
TRBV18	TRBJ1-2	ASSRTTRQGSYT
TRBV4-3	TRBJ1-3	ASSQSWGPSGNTIY
TRBV19	TRBJ1-4	ASNVLQGNNEKLF
TRBV9	TRBJ2-1	ASSVEREFSYNEQF
TRBV11-3	TRBJ2-1	ASSDRDNYNEQF
TRBV28	TRBJ1-1	ASSLPPGQGKKAF
TRBV12-3/TRBV12-4	TRBJ2-3	ASSFRGGDTQY
TRBV6-2/TRBV6-3	TRBJ2-5	ASSTYGTSEQETQY
TRBV3-1/TRBV3-2	TRBJ1-4	ASSQGRGSNEKLF
TRBV27	TRBJ2-1	ASSPGLAGQF
TRBV6-5	TRBJ1-6	ASSYFTGTGNSPLH
TRBV2	TRBJ2-3	ASSRGQGTDTQY
TRBV9	TRBJ2-1	ASSVGRWETPNEQF
TRBV5-1	TRBJ2-7	ASSPGGESYEQY
TRBV3-1/TRBV3-2	TRBJ1-3	ASSQDGSGRNTIY
TRBV7-9	TRBJ2-1	ASSLALVADEQF
TRBV7-3	TRBJ2-1	ASSIGEAYNEQF
TRBV15	TRBJ2-7	ATSRVVDSLTYEQY
TRBV2	TRBJ2-1	ASRTSGDSEQF
TRBV28	TRBJ1-1	ASRGQGDAEAF
TRBV19	TRBJ2-3	ASSLGGRDTQY
TRBV27	TRBJ1-6	ASREAGTGNSPLH
TRBV9	TRBJ2-3	ASSVAGKDTQY
TRBV7-3	TRBJ2-1	ASSAPPESEQF